These 6 T cell receptor beta chains share one sample of origin, sequenced in a study of blood T cell repertoires in COVID-19 (dated by TCRdb to the early 2020s). The library was generated by the immunoSEQ multiplex PCR assay. What TCRdb holds here is the immuneACCESS table cut down to in-frame rearrangements. Part of the clones is not present; checked against another copy, under half of the missing clones reflect an unresolved V gene, and the others are unexplained. This sample comprises 130,000 to 150,000 clones, roughly 90% of them detected only once. The top ten clones comprise about 2% of the sample. Material: peripheral blood. The receptors were gathered from a human donor in a cohort sampled during active COVID-19.

J is TRBJ2-5 and V is TRBV28, with D possibly matching TRBD1 (5 bases). The CDR3 is 14 residues long. Germline V lookup: CDR1 MDHEN, CDR2 SYDVKM. V was pared by 7 bases and J by 1 base, with 13 bases between. As DNA, the CDR3 is TGTGCCAGCATGAGTGGGGCATCCCAAGAGACCCAGTACTTC. Its protein is CASMSGASQETQYF.

The genes are TRBV5-1 and TRBJ2-5; 7 bases are a match to TRBD2. The V gene's germline CDR1 is SGHRS and CDR2 YFSETQ. V was clipped by 0 bases and J by 4 bases; unmatched bases: 3. This CDR3 has 14 amino acids. CDR3 sequence reads: CASSLAIAGETQYF. CDR3 nucleotides: TGCGCCAGCAGCTTGGCGATAGCGGGAGAGACCCAGTACTTC.

V usage is TRBV7-2 and J usage is TRBJ1-1; no reliable D call. This CDR3 comprises 15 residues. CDR1 and CDR2 (germline): SGHTA, FQGNSA. Between the trimmed V and J ends, which lost 5 bases and 3 bases, there was a span of 16 bases. CDR3 bases: TGTGCCAGCAGCGCGGGGTCCTTGGGGTACACTGAAGCTTTCTTT. Protein product: CASSAGSLGYTEAFF.

The V call is TRBV15, the J call TRBJ2-3; D might be TRBD2 (7 bases). Per the germline V gene, CDR1 is LNHNV and CDR2 is YYDKDF (reference sequence). V was cut by 1 base and J by 1 base, with 15 bases left in between. This CDR3 has 17 residues. This chain's CDR3 is CATSRAGDGGRTDTQYF. For the CDR3, the DNA is TGTGCCACCAGCAGAGCTGGTGACGGGGGGCGCACAGATACGCAGTATTTT.

Concerning this clone: Other nucleotide sequences in the sample specify the same CDR3. The V gene is TRBV5-1, the J gene TRBJ1-1; no definite D call. The V gene lost 8 bases and the J gene lost 0 bases, with 17 bases spanning the gap. The CDR3 covers 15 residues. Germline V gene sequence: CDR1 SGHRS, CDR2 YFSETQ. This chain's CDR3 is CASSQNPGLNTEAFF. The DNA for the CDR3 is TGCGCCAGTAGCCAAAATCCGGGGTTGAACACTGAAGCTTTCTTT. The full variable domain, in which reference TRBV5-1 and TRBJ1-1 provide the parts outside the CDR3, is KAGVTQTPRYLIKTRGQQVTLSCSPISGHRSVSWYQQTPGQGLQFLFEYFSETQRNKGNFPGRFSGRQFSNSRSEMNVSTLELGDSALYLCASSQNPGLNTEAFFGQGTRLTVV.

V gene TRBV28 combines with J gene TRBJ1-6; D uncertain. The CDR3 extends over 15 amino acids. V lost 3 bases and J 9 bases, leaving 15 bases between the germline ends. Germline CDR1 reads MDHEN; CDR2 reads SYDVKM. CDR3 sequence: CASSFAAVFSSPLHF. CDR3 bases: TGTGCCAGCAGTTTTGCGGCAGTCTTTAGTTCACCCCTCCACTTT.